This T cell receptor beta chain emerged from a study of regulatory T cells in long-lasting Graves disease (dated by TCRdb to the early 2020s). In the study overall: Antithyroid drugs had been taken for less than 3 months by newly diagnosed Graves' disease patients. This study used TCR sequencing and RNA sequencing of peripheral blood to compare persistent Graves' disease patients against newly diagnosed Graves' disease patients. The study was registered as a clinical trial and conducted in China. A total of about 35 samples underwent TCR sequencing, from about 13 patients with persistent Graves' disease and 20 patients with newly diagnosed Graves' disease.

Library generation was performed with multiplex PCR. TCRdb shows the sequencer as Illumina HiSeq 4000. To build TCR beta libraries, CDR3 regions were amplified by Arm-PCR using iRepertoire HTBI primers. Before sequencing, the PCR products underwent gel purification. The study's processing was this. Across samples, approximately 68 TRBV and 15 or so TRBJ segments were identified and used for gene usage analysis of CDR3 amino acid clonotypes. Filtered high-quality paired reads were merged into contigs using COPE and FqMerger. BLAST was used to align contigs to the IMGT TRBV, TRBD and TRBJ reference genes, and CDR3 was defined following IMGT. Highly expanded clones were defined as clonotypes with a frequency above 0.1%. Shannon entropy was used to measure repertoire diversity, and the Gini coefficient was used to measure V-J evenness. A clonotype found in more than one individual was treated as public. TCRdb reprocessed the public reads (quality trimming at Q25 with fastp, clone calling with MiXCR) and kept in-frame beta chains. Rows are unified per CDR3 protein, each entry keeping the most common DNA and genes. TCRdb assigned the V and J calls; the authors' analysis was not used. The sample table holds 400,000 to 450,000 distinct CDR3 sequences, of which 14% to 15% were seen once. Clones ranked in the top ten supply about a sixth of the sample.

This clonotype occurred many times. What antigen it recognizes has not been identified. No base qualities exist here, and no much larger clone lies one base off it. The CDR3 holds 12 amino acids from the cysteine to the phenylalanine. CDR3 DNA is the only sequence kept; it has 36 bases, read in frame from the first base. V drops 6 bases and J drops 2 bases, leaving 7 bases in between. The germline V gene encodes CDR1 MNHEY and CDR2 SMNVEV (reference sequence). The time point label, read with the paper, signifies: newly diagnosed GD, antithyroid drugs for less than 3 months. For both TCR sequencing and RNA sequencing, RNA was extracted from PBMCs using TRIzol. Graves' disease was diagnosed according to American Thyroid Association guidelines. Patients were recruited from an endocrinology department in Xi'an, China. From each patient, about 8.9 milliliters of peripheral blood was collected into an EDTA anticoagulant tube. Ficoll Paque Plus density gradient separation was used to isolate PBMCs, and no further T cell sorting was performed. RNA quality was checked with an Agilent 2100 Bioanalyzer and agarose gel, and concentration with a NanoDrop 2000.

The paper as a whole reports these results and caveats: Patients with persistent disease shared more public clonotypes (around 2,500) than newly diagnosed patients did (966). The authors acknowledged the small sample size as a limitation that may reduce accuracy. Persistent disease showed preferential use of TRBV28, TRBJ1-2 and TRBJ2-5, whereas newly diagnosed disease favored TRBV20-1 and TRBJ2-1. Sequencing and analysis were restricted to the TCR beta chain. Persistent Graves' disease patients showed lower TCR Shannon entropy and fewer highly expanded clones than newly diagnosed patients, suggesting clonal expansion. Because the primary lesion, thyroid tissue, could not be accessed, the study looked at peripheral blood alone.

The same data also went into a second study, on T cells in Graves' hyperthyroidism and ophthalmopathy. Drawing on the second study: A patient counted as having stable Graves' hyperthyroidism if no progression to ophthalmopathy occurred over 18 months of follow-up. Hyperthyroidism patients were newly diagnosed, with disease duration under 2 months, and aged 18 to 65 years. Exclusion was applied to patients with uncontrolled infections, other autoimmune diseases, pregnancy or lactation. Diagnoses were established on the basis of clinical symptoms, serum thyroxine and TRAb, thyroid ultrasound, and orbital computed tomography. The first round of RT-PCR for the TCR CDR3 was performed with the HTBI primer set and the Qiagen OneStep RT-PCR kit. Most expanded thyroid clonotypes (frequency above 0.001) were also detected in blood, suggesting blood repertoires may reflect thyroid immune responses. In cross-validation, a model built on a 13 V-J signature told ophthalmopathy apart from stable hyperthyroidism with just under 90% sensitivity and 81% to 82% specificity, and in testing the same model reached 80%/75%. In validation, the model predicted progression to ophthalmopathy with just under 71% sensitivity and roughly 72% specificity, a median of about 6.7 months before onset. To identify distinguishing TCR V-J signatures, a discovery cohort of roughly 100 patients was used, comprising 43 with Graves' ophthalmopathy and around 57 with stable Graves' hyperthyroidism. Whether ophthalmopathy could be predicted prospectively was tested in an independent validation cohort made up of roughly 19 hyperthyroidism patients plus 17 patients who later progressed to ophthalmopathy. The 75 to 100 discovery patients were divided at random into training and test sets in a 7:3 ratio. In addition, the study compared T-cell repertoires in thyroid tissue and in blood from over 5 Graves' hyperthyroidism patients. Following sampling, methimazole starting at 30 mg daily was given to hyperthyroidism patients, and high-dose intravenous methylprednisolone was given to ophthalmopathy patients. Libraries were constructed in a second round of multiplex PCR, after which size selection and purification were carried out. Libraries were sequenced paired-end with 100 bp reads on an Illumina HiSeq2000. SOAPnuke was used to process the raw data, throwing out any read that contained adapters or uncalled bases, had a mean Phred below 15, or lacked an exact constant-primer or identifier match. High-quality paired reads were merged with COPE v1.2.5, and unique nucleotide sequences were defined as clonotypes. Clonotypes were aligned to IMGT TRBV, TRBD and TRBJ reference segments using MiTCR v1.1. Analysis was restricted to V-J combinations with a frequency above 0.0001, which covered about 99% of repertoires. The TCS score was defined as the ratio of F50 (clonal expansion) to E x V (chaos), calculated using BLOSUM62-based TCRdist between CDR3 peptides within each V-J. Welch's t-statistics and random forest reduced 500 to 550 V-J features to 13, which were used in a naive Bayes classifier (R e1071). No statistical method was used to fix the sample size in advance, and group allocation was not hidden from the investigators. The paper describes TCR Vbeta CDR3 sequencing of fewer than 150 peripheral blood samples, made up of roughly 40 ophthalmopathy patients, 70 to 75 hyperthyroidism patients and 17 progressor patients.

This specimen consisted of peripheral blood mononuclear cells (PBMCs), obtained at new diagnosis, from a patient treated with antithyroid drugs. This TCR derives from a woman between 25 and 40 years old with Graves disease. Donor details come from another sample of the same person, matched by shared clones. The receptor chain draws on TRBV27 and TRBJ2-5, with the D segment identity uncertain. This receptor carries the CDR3 CASSHLQETQYF. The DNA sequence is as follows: TGTGCCAGCAGCCATCTACAAGAGACCCAGTACTTC.